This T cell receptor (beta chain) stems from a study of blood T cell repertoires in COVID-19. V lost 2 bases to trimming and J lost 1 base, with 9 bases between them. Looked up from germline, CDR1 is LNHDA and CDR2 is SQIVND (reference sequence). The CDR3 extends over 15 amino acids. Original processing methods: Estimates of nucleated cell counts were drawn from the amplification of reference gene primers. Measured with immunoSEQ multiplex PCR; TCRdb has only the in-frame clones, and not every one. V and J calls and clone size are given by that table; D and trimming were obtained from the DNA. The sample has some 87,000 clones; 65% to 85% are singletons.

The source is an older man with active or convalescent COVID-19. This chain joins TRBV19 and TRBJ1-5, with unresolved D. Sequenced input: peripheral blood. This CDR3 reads CASSINSQSNQPQHF. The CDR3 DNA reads TGTGCCAGTAGTATAAACAGTCAGAGCAATCAGCCCCAGCATTTT.